Following are 6 T cell receptor beta chains from one sample sequenced in a study of shared clonotypes between healthy human individuals. Here immunoSEQ multiplex PCR was the method, and the copy in TCRdb shows in-frame clones only, minus some. The sample has some 2,500,000 clones; 80% to 95% are singletons. Sequenced input: naive CD4+ T cells from PBMCs. The subset was: CD45RA+ positively selected. The receptor set was obtained from a man younger than 35 in good health. Some clones in this sample may be carry-over from other donors' samples.

The chain joins TRBV30 to TRBJ2-7, with 7 nucleotides matching TRBD1. This CDR3 has 13 amino acids. Germline V gene lookup returns CDR1 GTSNPN and CDR2 SVGIG (reference sequence). The V gene end was trimmed by 2 bases and the J gene end by 1 base; junction bases not matched to a gene: 2. The CDR3 bases are TGTGCCTGGAGTCCGGACAGGTCCTACGAGCAGTACTTC. Translation: CAWSPDRSYEQYF.

This clone occurred a few times. The chain combines TRBV5-1 with TRBJ1-1, with 7 bases that match TRBD1. The CDR3 runs to 13 residues. The J segment lost 3 bases and the V segment lost 5 bases, leaving 4 bases of the junction unmatched. Per germline, CDR1 SGHRS and CDR2 YFSETQ. The CDR3 spells CASRFTGDTEAFF. In nucleotides, the CDR3 is TGCGCCAGCAGGTTTACAGGGGACACTGAAGCTTTCTTT.

This chain links TRBV14 with TRBJ1-3; tentatively, D is TRBD1 (6 bases). The germline V gene has CDR1 SGHDN and CDR2 FVKESK. The CDR3 sequence is 18 residues long. Trimming took off 0 bases at V and 0 bases at J, with 15 bases between the two ends. CDR3 coding DNA: TGTGCCAGCAGCCAAGATTGGGGGCAGTCTCCCTCTGGAAACACCATATATTTT. This encodes CASSQDWGQSPSGNTIYF.

This chain uses TRBV7-6 with TRBJ2-3, with 12 bases fitting TRBD2. Looked up from germline, CDR1 is SGHVS and CDR2 is FNYEAQ. The CDR3 has 16 residues. V lost 4 bases and J lost 5; bases outside the gene matches: 7. The chain's CDR3 is CASSSSSGRAGDTQYF. CDR3 nucleotide sequence: TGTGCCAGCAGCTCTTCTAGCGGGAGGGCCGGAGATACGCAGTATTTT.

The V gene is TRBV7-3, the J gene TRBJ2-2; D is unclear. The germline gives CDR1 SGHTA, CDR2 FQGTGA. The V and J ends lost 2 bases and 8 bases respectively, with 9 bases between them. The CDR3 extends over 13 amino acids. Here the CDR3 reads CASSLARTGELFF. CDR3 sequence (DNA): TGTGCCAGCAGCTTAGCGAGGACGGGGGAGCTGTTTTTT.

This clone was seen a single time. The chain employs TRBV5-1 and TRBJ2-2; 7 positions agree with TRBD2. The CDR3 sequence is 16 residues long. With 3 bases clipped from V and 7 bases from J, the junction kept 12 bases outside the gene matches. Germline V lookup: CDR1 SGHRS, CDR2 YFSETQ. The CDR3 sequence: CASSSAAGEGNGELFF. CDR3 coding DNA: TGCGCCAGCAGCTCCGCCGCGGGGGAGGGGAACGGGGAGCTGTTTTTT.